This TCR beta chain was sequenced in a study of vaccination and CD4 T cells after COVID-19. Germline assignment: CDR1 DFQATT and CDR2 SNEGSKA (reference sequence). After removal of 3 bases from V and 6 bases from J, the junction contained 10 bases not matched to a gene. The CDR3 loop spans 15 amino acids. Treatment indicated: approximately 9-day PBMC culture with coronavirus spike peptide pools or control peptides (ViraFEST assay). Researchers used the Oncomine TCR Beta short-read assay to sequence DNA from cultured CD4+ T cells. Using its own MiXCR run on the PCR reads, TCRdb lists one record per CDR3 protein. This sample has some 10,000 distinct CDR3 sequences, with under 60% found just once. Concerning this clonotype itself: Antigen: not known.

V gene TRBV20-1 combines with J gene TRBJ2-1, with TRBD2 matching 8 bases. Sequencing was done on a sample of CD4+ T cells from blood, cultured in vitro. The TCR was taken from a human donor who had recovered from COVID-19. CDR3 nucleotide sequence: TGCAGTGCTAGGCTTGGGACTAGTCCGGCCAATGAGCAGTTCTTC. Its protein product is CSARLGTSPANEQFF.